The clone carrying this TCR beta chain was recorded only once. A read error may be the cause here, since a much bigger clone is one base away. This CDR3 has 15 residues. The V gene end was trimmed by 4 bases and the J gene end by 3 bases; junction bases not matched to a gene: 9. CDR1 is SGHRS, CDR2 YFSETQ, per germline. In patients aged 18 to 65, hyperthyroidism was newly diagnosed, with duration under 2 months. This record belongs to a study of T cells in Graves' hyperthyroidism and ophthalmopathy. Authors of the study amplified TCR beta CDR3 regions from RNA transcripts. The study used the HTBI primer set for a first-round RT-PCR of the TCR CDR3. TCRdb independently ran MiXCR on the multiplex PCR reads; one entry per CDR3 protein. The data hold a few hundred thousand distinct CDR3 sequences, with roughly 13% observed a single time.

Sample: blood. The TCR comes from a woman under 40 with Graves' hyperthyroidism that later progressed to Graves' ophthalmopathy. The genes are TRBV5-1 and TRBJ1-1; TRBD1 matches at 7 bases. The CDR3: CASSGSLGQHTEAFF. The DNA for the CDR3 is TGCGCCAGCAGCGGCTCTCTGGGACAGCACACTGAAGCTTTCTTT.